This TCR beta chain originates from a study of identical twins (dated by TCRdb to the mid-2010s). Study-wide context: To test whether fetal clonotypes persist, this study deep-sequenced TCR alpha and beta repertoires from monozygotic twins, from unrelated adults of various ages, and from cord blood. To rule out contamination, replicate twin experiments were performed at different times with different library preparation protocols. The paper's findings and limits, for the study overall: Compared with coincidental sharing between unrelated individuals, an excess of low generation-probability sequences was observed among out-of-frame TCR alpha sequences shared between twins. Out-of-frame TCR alpha sharing in monozygotic twins was systematically underestimated by recombination models, whereas sharing between unrelated individuals was in agreement with the recombination models. Abundant cord blood beta clonotypes had fewer insertions, young adult naive repertoires showed a similar but weaker trend, and memory repertoires showed no such trend. Zero-insertion analyses could be partly confounded by invariant T cells such as MAIT and iNKT, although diverse VJ usage argued against such confounding for most clonotypes. Because the same donors could not be followed over many years, the conclusions relied on cross-sectional statistical analysis. In beta out-of-frame sequences, excess twin sharing was weaker, because having fewer shared sequences lowered the signal-to-noise ratio.

V loses 5 bases of germline sequence and J loses 0 bases, and the interval between the two ends is 14 bases. The CDR3 sequence holds 16 residues, the cysteine and phenylalanine included. Of all the DNA, just the CDR3 is kept, 48 bases in frame from base 1. Library generation was performed with 5' RACE. Instrument used: Illumina HiSeq 2000. Template switching added a universal primer binding site, and the final cDNA carried a unique molecular identifier that allowed TCR cDNA molecules to be counted accurately. Specific primers in the conserved constant-segment region were used to synthesize first-strand cDNA for TCR alpha and beta chains. To control for contamination, every cDNA library was double barcoded, receiving both a SMART-Mk sample barcode and Illumina barcodes. TruSeq adapter sequences along with Illumina sample barcodes were introduced in two successive PCR steps. TCR alpha and beta cDNA libraries were sequenced on the Illumina HiSeq platform with custom primers. The authors' pipeline ran thus. Raw reads were processed with MiGEC to extract unique molecular identifiers, and MiXCR was used to determine CDR3 positions. Recombination models were inferred per individual with the repgenHMM and IGoR tools using an EM algorithm. The tcR package in R was used for shared clonotype analysis, with sharing normalized by the product of cloneset sizes. To study raw recombination without the effects of thymic and clonal selection, out-of-frame nonproductive sequences were analyzed. TCRdb applied fastp at Q25 and MiXCR to the public reads, then kept only in-frame beta chains. Rows with a matching CDR3 protein are joined into one entry that keeps the most common DNA and genes. These V and J calls originate from TCRdb's pipeline instead of the authors' own analysis. Present in this sample are 450,000 to 600,000 distinct CDR3 sequences, about a fifth of which were seen just once. The ten largest clones add up to 0.45% to 0.5% of the sample.

All donors were healthy Caucasians. Three pairs of female monozygotic twins, all aged roughly 18 to 29 years, made up the twin cohort. Positive isolation kits from Invitrogen were used to isolate CD4+ and CD8+ T cell populations. This clonotype was found many times. Which antigen it targets is not known. Base quality data are lacking; no much larger clone is found one base away. These same data were also listed under a study on yellow fever vaccine responses in identical twins. That second report states: According to the authors, in identical twins the way T cells responded to vaccination appeared partly convergent and partly personalized. In identical twins, the study followed T cell clones that responded to the vaccine with precision.

Specimen: CD4+ T cells sorted from blood. In this chain, TRBV12-3 or TRBV12-4 is recombined with TRBJ1-5; matching of 5 bases hints at TRBD1 as the D gene. The TCR originated in a woman aged 18-30 years in good health. The bases read TGTGCCAGCAGTCCCGGGGGGGGATATAGCAATCAGCCCCAGCATTTT. It encodes CASSPGGGYSNQPQHF.